This T cell receptor beta chain came from a study of T cell clonotyping in hematopoietic cell transplantation. Sequenced by immunoSEQ multiplex PCR; TCRdb stores in-frame clones only, minus some. This table holds 35,000 to 45,000 clones, 90% to 95% found once. The CDR3 covers 17 residues. In germline, CDR1 is SGHRS, CDR2 YFSETQ. Trimming left V 3 bases short and J 0 bases short, with 13 bases between. Noted time point: recipient sample about 28 days before transplant, after cytoreduction. The clonotype was recovered from a man aged 40-49 years with chronic myeloid leukemia. Some clones in this sample may be carry-over from other donors' samples. The source material was peripheral blood mononuclear cells, sampled before stem cell transplant. The chain carries TRBV5-1 and TRBJ2-6; D is possibly TRBD1 (6 bases). The CDR3 spells CASSYPTGISGANVLTF. As DNA, the CDR3 is TGCGCCAGCAGCTACCCAACAGGGATCTCTGGGGCCAACGTCCTGACTTTC.